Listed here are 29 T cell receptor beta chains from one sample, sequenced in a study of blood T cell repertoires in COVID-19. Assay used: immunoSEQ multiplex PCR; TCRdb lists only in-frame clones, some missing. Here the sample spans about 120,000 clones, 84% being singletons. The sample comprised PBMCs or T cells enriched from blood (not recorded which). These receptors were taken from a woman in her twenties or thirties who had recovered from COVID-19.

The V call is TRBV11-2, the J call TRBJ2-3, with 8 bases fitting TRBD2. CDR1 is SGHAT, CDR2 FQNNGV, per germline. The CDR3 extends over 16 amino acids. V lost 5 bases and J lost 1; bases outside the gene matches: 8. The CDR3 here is CASSRSGTRGTDTQYF. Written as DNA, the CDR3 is TGTGCCAGCAGCCGTTCTGGGACTAGAGGCACAGATACGCAGTATTTT.

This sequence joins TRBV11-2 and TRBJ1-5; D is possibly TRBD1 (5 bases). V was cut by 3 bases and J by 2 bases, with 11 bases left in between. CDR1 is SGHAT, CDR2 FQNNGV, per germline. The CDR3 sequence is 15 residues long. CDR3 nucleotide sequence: TGTGCCAGCAGCTTCGGGGGGATGGGCAATCAGCCCCAGCATTTT. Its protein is CASSFGGMGNQPQHF.

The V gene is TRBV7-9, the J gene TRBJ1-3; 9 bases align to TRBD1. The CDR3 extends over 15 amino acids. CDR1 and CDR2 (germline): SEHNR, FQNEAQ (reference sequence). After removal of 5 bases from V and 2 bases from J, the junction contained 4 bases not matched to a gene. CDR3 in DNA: TGTGCCAGCAGCCGTCGGGACAGGGCTGGAAACACCATATATTTT. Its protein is CASSRRDRAGNTIYF. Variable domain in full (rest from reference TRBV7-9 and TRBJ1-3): DTGVSQNPRHKITKRGQNVTFRCDPISEHNRLYWYRQTLGQGPEFLTYFQNEAQLEKSRLLSDRFSAERPKGSFSTLEIQRTEQGDSAMYLCASSRRDRAGNTIYFGEGSWLTVV.

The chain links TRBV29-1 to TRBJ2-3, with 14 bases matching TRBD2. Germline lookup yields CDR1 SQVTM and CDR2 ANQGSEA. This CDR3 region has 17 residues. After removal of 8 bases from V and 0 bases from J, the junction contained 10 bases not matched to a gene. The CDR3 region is CSSREGTSGRSTDTQYF. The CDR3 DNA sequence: TGCAGCTCCCGGGAGGGGACTAGCGGGAGAAGCACAGATACGCAGTATTTT.

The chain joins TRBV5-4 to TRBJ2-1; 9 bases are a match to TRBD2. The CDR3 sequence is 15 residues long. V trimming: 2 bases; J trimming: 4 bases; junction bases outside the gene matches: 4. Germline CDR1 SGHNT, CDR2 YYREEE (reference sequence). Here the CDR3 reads CASSFSGRRYNEQFF. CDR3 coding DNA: TGTGCCAGCAGCTTTAGCGGGAGAAGGTACAATGAGCAGTTCTTC.

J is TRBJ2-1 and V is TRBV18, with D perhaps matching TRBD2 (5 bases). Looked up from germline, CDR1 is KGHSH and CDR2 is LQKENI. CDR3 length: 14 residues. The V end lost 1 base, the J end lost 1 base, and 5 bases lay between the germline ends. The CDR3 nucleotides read TGTGCCAGCTCACCACAGCGGTCCTACAATGAGCAGTTCTTC. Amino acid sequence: CASSPQRSYNEQFF.

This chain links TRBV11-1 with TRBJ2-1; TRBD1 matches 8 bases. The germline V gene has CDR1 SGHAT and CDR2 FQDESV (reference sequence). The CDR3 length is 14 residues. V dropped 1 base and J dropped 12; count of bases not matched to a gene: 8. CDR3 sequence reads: CASSLGTGRLGQFF. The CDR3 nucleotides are TGTGCCAGCAGCTTAGGGACAGGGCGCCTGGGGCAGTTCTTC. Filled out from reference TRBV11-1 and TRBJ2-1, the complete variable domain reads EAEVAQSPRYKITEKSQAVAFWCDPISGHATLYWYRQILGQGPELLVQFQDESVVDDSQLPKDRFSAERLKGVDSTLKIQPAELGDSAMYLCASSLGTGRLGQFFGPGTRLTVL.

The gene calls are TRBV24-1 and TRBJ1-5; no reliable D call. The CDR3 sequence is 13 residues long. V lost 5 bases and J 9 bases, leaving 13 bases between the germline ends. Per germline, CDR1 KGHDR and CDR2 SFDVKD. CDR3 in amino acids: CATSVTAGGPQHF. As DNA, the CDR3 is TGTGCCACCAGTGTTACGGCCGGCGGGCCCCAGCATTTT.

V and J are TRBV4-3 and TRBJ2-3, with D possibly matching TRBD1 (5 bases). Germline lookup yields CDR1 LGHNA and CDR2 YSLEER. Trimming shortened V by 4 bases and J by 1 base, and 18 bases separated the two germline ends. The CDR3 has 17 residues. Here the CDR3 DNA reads TGCGCCAGCAGCCCCCGGACACAGGCGTACCGCACAGATACGCAGTATTTT. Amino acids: CASSPRTQAYRTDTQYF.

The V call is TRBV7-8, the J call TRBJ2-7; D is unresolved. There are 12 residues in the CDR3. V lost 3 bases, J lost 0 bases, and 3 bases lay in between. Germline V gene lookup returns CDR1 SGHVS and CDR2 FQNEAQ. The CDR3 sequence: CASSLSSYEQYF. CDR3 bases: TGTGCCAGCAGCTTGAGCTCCTACGAGCAGTACTTC.

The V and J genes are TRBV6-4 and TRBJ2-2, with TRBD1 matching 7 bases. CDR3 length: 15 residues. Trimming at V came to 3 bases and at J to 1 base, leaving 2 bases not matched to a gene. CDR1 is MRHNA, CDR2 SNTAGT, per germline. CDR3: CASSERQGNTGELFF. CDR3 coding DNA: TGTGCCAGCAGTGAACGACAGGGGAACACCGGGGAGCTGTTTTTT.

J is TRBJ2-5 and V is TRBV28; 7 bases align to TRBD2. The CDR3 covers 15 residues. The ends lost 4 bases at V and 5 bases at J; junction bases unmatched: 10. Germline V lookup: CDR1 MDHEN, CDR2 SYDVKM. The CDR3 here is CASSSLGGRRETQYF. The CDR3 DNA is TGTGCCAGCAGTTCCCTGGGAGGGAGAAGGGAGACCCAGTACTTC.

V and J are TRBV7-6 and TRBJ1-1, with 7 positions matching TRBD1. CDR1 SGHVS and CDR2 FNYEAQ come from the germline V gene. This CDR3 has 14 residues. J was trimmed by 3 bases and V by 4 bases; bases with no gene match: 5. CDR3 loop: CASSSTGRDTEAFF. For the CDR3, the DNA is TGTGCCAGCAGCTCGACAGGGCGGGACACTGAAGCTTTCTTT.

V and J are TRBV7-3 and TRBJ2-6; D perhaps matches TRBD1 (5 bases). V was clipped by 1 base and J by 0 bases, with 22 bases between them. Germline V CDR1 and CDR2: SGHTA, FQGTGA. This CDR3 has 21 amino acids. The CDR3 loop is CASSLRRTGASPHSGANVLTF. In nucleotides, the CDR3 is TGTGCCAGCAGCTTAAGGAGAACAGGCGCATCCCCTCACTCTGGGGCCAACGTCCTGACTTTC. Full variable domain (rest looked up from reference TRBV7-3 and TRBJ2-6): GAGVSQTPSNKVTEKGKYVELRCDPISGHTALYWYRQSLGQGPEFLIYFQGTGAADDSGLPNDRFFAVRPEGSVSTLKIQRTERGDSAVYLCASSLRRTGASPHSGANVLTFGAGSRLTVL.

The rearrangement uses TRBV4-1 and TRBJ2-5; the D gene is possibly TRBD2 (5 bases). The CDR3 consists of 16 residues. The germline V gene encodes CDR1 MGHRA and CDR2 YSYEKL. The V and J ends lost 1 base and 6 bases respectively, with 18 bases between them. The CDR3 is CASSQVGFRDSKTQYF. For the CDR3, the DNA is TGCGCCAGCAGCCAAGTTGGTTTCCGGGATAGTAAGACCCAGTACTTC.

CDR3 region: CASIRFAGGTEAFF. CDR3 bases: TGTGCCAGCATTAGGTTCGCGGGGGGCACTGAAGCTTTCTTT. The chain has TRBV6-6 and TRBJ1-1, with D tentatively TRBD1 (5 bases). The V gene lost 7 bases and the J gene lost 4 bases, with 16 bases spanning the gap. The CDR3 is 14 residues long. CDR1 is MNHNY and CDR2 is SVGAGI in the germline V gene (reference sequence).

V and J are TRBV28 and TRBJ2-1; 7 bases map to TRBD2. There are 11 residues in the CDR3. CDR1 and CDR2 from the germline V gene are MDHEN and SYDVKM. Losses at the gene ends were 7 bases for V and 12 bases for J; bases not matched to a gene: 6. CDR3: CASTGGFVQFF. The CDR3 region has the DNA TGTGCCAGCACCGGGGGGTTCGTGCAGTTCTTC.

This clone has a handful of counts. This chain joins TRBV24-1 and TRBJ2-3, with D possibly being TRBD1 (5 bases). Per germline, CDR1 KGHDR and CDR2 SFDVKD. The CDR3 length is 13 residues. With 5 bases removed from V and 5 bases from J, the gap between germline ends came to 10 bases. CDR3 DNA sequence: TGTGCCACCAGTGCCAGCAGGGTAGATACGCAGTATTTT. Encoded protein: CATSASRVDTQYF.

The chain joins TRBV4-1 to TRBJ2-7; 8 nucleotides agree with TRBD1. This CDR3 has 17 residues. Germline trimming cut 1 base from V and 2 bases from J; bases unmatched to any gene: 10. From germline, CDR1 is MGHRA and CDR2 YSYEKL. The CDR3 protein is CASSQALVGTGTYEQYF. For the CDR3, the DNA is TGCGCCAGCAGCCAAGCCTTAGTCGGGACAGGTACCTACGAGCAGTACTTC.

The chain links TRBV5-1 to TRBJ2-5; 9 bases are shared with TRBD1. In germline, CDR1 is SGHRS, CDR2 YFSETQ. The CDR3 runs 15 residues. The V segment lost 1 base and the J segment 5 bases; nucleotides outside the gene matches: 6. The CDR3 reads CASSLLGQGRETQYF. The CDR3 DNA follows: TGCGCCAGCAGCTTGTTGGGACAGGGACGCGAGACCCAGTACTTC.

CDR3 bases: TGTGCCAGCAGTTTAAGGGGACAGGGGGTAAAGAACACTGAAGCTTTCTTT. It translates to CASSLRGQGVKNTEAFF. V usage is TRBV28 and J usage is TRBJ1-1, with 11 bases that match TRBD1. Germline loops: CDR1 MDHEN, CDR2 SYDVKM. After removal of 2 bases from V and 1 base from J, the junction contained 6 bases not matched to a gene. The CDR3 is 17 amino acids.

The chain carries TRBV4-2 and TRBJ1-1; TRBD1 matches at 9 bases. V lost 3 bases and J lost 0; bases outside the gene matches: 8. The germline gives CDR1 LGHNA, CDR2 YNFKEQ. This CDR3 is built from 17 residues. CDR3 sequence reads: CASSHDTGGFVNTEAFF. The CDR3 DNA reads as TGTGCCAGCAGCCACGATACAGGGGGCTTTGTGAACACTGAAGCTTTCTTT.

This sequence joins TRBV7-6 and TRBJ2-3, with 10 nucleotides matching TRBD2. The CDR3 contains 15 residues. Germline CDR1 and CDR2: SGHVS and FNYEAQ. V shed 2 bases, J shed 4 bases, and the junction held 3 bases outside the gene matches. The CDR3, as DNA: TGTGCCAGCAGCTTACTAGCGGGAGTCGCAGATACGCAGTATTTT. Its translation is CASSLLAGVADTQYF.

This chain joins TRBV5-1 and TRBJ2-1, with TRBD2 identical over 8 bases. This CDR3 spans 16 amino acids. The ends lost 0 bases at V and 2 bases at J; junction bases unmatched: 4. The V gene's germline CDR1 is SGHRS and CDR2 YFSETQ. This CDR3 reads CASSLGVGRAYNEQFF. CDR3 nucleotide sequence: TGCGCCAGCAGCTTGGGGGTCGGGAGGGCCTACAATGAGCAGTTCTTC.

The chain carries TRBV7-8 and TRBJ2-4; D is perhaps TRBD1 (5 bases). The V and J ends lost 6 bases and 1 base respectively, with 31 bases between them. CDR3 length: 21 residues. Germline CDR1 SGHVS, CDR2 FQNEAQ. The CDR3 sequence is CASSLKPRAGSVGLAKNIQYF. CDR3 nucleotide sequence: TGTGCCAGCAGTCTTAAGCCAAGAGCAGGGTCAGTGGGGCTTGCCAAAAACATTCAGTACTTC.

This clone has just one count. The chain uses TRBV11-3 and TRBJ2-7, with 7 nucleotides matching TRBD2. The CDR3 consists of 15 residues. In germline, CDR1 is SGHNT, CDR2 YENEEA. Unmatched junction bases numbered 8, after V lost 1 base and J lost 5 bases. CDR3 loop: CASSLGREKSHEQYF. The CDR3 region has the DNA TGTGCCAGCAGCTTAGGGCGGGAGAAGTCCCACGAGCAGTACTTC.

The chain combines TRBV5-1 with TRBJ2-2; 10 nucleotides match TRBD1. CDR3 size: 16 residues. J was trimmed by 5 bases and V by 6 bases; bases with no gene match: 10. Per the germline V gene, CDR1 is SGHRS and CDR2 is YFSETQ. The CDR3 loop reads CASTRRGTGVTGELFF. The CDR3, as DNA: TGCGCCAGCACCCGCCGCGGGACAGGGGTTACCGGGGAGCTGTTTTTT.

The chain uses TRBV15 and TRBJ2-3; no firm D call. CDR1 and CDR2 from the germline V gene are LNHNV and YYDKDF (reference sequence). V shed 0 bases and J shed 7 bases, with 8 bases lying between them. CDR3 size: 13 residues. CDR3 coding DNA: TGTGCCACCAGCAGAGATGAGAAGTATACGCAGTATTTT. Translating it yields CATSRDEKYTQYF.

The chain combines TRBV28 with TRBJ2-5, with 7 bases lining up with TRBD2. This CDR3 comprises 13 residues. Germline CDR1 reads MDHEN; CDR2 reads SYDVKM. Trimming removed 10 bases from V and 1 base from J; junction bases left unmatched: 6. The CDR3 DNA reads TGTGCCACCCGGCGGGGGATCCAAGAGACCCAGTACTTC. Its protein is CATRRGIQETQYF. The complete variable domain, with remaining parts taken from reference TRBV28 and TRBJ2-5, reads DVKVTQSSRYLVKRTGEKVFLECVQDMDHENMFWYRQDPGLGLRLIYFSYDVKMKEKGDIPEGYSVSREKKERFSLILESASTNQTSMYLCATRRGIQETQYFGPGTRLLVL.